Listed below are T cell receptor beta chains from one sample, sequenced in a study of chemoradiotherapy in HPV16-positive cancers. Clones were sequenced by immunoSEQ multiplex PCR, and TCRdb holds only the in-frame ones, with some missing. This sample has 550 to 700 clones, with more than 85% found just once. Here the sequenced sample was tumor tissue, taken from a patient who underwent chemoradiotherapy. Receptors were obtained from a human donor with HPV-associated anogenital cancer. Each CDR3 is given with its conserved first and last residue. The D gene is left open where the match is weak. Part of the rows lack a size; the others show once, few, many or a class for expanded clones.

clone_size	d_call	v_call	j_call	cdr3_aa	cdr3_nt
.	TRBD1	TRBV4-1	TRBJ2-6	CASSQLTGTAESGANVLTF	TGCGCCAGCAGCCAATTAACCGGGACAGCGGAGTCTGGGGCCAACGTCCTGACTTTC
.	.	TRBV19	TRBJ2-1	CASVVADEQFF	TGTGCCAGCGTCGTAGCCGATGAGCAGTTCTTC
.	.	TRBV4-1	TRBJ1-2	CASSQEAWEKGGYTF	TGCGCCAGCAGCCAAGAGGCATGGGAAAAGGGTGGCTACACCTTC
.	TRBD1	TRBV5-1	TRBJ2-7	CASNTGTGAAGEQYF	TGCGCCAGCAACACCGGGACAGGGGCCGCGGGTGAGCAGTACTTC
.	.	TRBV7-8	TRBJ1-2	CASSLGVNGYTF	TGTGCCAGCAGTCTGGGGGTCAATGGCTACACCTTC
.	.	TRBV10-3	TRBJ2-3	CAISPDGTGLGTDTQYF	TGTGCCATCAGTCCGGACGGCACGGGACTTGGCACAGATACGCAGTATTTT
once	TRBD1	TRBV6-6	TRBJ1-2	CASTRDSSNYGYTF	TGTGCCAGCACCCGGGACAGCTCAAACTATGGCTACACCTTC
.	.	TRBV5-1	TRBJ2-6	CASILRGSQSRANVLTF	TGCGCCAGCATTCTCAGAGGTTCACAAAGTCGGGCCAACGTCCTGACTTTC
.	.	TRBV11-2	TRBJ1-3	CASSPGTPGNTIYF	TGTGCCAGCAGCCCAGGGACTCCTGGAAACACCATATATTTT
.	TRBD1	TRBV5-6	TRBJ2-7	CASSLGWTGAYEQYF	TGTGCCAGCAGCTTGGGGTGGACAGGGGCCTACGAGCAGTACTTC
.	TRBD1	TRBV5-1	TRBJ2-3	CASSLRGRTGTDTQYF	TGCGCCAGCAGCCTAAGGGGGCGGACAGGCACAGATACGCAGTATTTT
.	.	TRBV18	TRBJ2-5	CASSYGGEETQYF	TGTGCCAGCTCGTACGGGGGAGAAGAGACCCAGTACTTC
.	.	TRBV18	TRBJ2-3	CASSHQGRTDTQYF	TGTGCCAGCTCACACCAGGGTAGAACAGATACGCAGTATTTT
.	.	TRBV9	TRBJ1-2	CASSVALTDRGSDYGYTF	TGTGCCAGCAGCGTAGCTTTGACAGATCGGGGGAGTGACTATGGCTACACCTTC
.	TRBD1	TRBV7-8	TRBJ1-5	CASSSGTVSNQPQHF	TGTGCCAGCAGCTCCGGGACAGTCAGCAATCAGCCCCAGCATTTT
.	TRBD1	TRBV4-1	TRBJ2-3	CASSQDERDRPLHTQYF	TGCGCCAGCAGCCAAGATGAAAGGGACAGGCCACTACATACGCAGTATTTT
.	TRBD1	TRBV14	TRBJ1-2	CASSDRGSYGYTF	TGTGCCAGCAGCGACAGGGGATCCTATGGCTACACCTTC
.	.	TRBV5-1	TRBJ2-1	CASSLELDEQFF	TGCGCCAGCAGCTTGGAGCTGGATGAGCAGTTCTTC
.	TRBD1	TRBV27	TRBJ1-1	CASSYGTGLNTEAFF	TGTGCCAGCAGTTATGGGACAGGGTTGAACACTGAAGCTTTCTTT
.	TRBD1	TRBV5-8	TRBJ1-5	CASSWTGQGGFSSNQPQHF	TGTGCCAGCAGCTGGACGGGACAGGGGGGTTTTAGCAGCAATCAGCCCCAGCATTTT
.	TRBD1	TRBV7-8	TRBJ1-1	CASSSRGTEAFF	TGTGCCAGCAGCTCCAGGGGGACTGAAGCTTTCTTT
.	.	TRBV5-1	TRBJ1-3	CASSPVEGVAGTIYF	TGCGCCAGCAGCCCGGTCGAGGGGGTTGCGGGCACCATATATTTT
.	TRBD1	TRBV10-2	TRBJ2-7	CASTTGTELSEQYF	TGCGCCAGCACCACCGGGACAGAACTTTCCGAGCAGTACTTC
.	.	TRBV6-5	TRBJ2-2	CASSYTRVGELFF	TGTGCCAGCAGTTACACCAGGGTCGGGGAGCTGTTTTTT
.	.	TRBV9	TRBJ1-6	CASSVDGEPVPLHF	TGTGCCAGCAGCGTAGATGGGGAGCCCGTGCCCCTCCACTTT
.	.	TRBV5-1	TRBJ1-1	CASSWNAAKANTEAFF	TGCGCCAGCAGCTGGAACGCAGCTAAAGCTAACACTGAAGCTTTCTTT
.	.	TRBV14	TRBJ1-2	CASSPGLSGYGYTF	TGTGCCAGCAGCCCAGGACTAAGCGGCTATGGCTACACCTTC
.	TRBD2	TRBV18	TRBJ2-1	CASSVLAGDSYNEQFF	TGTGCCAGCTCAGTTCTAGCGGGGGACTCCTACAATGAGCAGTTCTTC
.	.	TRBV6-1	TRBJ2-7	CASSEDGWGIYEQYF	TGTGCCAGCAGTGAGGACGGGTGGGGGATCTACGAGCAGTACTTC
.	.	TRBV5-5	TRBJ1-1	CASSSSRGPNTEAFF	TGTGCCAGCAGCTCTAGTAGGGGCCCGAACACTGAAGCTTTCTTT